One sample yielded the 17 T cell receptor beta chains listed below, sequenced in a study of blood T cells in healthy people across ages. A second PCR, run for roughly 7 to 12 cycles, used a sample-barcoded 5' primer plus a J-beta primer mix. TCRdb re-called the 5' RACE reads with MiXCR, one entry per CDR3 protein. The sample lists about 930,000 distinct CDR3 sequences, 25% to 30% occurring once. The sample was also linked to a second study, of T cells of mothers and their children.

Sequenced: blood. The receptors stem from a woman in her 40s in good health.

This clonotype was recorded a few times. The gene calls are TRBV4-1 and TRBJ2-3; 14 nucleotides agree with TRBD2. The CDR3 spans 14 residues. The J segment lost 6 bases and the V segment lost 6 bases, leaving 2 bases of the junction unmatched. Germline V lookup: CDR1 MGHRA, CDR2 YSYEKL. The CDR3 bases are TGCGCCAGCAGTCGGACTAGCGGGAGGGATACGCAGTATTTT. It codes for CASSRTSGRDTQYF.

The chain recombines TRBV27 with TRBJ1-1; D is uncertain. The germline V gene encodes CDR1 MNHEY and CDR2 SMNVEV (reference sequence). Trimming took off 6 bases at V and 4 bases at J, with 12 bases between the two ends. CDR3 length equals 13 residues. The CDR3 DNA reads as TGTGCCAGCAGGGCATATCCGGCCACTGAAGCTTTCTTT. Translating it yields CASRAYPATEAFF.

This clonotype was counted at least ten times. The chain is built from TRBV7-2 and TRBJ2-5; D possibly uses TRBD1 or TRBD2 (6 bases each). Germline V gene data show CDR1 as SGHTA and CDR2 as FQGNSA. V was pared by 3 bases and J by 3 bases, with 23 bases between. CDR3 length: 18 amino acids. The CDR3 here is CASSLWADPMGGKETQYF. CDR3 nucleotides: TGTGCCAGCAGCTTGTGGGCCGATCCGATGGGGGGCAAAGAGACCCAGTACTTC. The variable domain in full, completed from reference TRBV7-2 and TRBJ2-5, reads GAGVSQSPSNKVTEKGKDVELRCDPISGHTALYWYRQSLGQGLEFLIYFQGNSAPDKSGLPSDRFSAERTGGSVSTLTIQRTQQEDSAVYLCASSLWADPMGGKETQYFGPGTRLLVL.

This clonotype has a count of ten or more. The CDR3: CASSPPGTPTYEQYF. CDR3 DNA sequence: TGTGCCAGCAGCCCACCCGGGACACCAACCTACGAGCAGTACTTC. The chain couples TRBV13 to TRBJ2-7; possibly TRBD1 for D (6 bases). The CDR3 totals 15 residues. The germline V gene has CDR1 PRHDT and CDR2 FYEKMQ (reference sequence). Trimming took 5 bases from V and 2 from J, leaving 16 bases between them.

CDR3 bases: TGTGCCAGCAGTTTTGCTAGCGGGGGGGCCTTCGAGCAGTACTTC. It specifies CASSFASGGAFEQYF. The rearrangement links TRBV12-3 or TRBV12-4 to TRBJ2-7; 12 bases are shared with TRBD2. Losses at the gene ends were 3 bases for V and 6 bases for J; bases not matched to a gene: 6. The CDR3 loop spans 15 amino acids.

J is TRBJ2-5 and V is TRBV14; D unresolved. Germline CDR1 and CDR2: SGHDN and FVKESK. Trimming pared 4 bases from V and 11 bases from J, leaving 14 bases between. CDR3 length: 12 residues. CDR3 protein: CASSPGPLEQYF. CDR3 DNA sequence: TGTGCCAGCAGCCCCGGTCCCCTTGAGCAGTACTTC.

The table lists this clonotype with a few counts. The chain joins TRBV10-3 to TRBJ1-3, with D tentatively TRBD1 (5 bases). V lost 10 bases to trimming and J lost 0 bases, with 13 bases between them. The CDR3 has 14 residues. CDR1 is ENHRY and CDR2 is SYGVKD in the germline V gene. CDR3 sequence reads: CATEGDASGNTIYF. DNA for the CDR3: TGTGCCACCGAAGGGGATGCCTCTGGAAACACCATATATTTT.

CDR3 sequence (DNA): TGTGCCACCTCGGCAGGTGAATCGCGAGCTTTCTTT. Amino acid sequence: CATSAGESRAFF. This chain links TRBV7-9 with TRBJ1-1; D remains ambiguous. The CDR3 runs to 12 residues. V was shortened by 10 bases and J by 10 bases, with 19 bases between the two germline ends. Germline-derived CDR1 and CDR2 are SEHNR and FQNEAQ (reference sequence).

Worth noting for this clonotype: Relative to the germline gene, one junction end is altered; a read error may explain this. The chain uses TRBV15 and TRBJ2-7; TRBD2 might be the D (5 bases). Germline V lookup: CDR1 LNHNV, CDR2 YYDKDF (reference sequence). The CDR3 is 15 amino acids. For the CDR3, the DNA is TGTGCCACCAGCAGAGATCGGGAAGGTGTCTACGAGCGGTACTTC. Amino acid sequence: CATSRDREGVYERYF.

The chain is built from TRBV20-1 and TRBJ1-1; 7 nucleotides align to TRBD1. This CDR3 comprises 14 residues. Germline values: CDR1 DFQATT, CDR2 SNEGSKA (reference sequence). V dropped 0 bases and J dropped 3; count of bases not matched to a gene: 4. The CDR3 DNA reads TGCAGTGCTAGAGATTGGGACAGACACACTGAAGCTTTCTTT. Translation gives CSARDWDRHTEAFF.

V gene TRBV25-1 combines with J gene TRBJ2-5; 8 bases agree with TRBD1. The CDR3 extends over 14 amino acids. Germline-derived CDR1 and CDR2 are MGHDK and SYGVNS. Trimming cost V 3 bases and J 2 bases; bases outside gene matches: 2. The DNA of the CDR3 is TGTGCCAGCAGTGACAGGGGGCATCAAGAGACCCAGTACTTC. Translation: CASSDRGHQETQYF.

The CDR3 reads CSARVPVLNTEAFF. Written as DNA, the CDR3 is TGCAGTGCTAGAGTCCCAGTTCTGAACACTGAAGCTTTCTTT. The V and J genes are TRBV20-1 and TRBJ1-1; D gene unclear. CDR1 is DFQATT, CDR2 SNEGSKA, per germline (reference sequence). The CDR3 runs to 14 residues. The V end was cut by 1 base, the J end by 0 bases, with 9 bases between.

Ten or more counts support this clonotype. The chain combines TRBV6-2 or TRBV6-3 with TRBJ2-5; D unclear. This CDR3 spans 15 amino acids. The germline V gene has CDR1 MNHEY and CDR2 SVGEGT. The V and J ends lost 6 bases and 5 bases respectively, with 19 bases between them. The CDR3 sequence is CASSRLGFSQETQYF. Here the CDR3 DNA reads TGTGCCAGCAGCCGACTCGGGTTTAGTCAGGAGACCCAGTACTTC.

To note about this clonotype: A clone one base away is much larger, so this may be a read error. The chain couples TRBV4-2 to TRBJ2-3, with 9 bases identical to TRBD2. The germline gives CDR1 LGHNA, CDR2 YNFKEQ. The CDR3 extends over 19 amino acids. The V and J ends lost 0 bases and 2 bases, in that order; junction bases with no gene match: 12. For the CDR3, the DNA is TGTGCCAGCAGCCAAGATCAGGTTATGCTAGCGGGGACCACAGATACGCAGTATTTT. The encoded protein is CASSQDQVMLAGTTDTQYF.

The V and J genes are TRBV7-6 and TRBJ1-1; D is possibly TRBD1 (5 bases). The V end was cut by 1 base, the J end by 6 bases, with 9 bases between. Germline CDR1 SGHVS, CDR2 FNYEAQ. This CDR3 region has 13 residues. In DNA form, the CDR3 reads TGTGCCAGCAGCTTAGATCTCAGGGCTGAAGCTTTCTTT. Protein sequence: CASSLDLRAEAFF.

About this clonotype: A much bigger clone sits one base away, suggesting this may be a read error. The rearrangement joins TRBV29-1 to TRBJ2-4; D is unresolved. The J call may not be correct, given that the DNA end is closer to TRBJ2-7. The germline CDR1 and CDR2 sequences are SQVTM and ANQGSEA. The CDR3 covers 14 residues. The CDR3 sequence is CSVEDRRGSYEQYF. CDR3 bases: TGCAGCGTTGAAGATCGTAGAGGAAGCTACGAGCAGTACTTC.

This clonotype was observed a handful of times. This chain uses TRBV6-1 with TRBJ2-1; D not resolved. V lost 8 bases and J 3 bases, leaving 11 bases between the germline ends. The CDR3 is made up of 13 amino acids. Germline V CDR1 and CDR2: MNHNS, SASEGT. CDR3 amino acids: CASLPPGYNEQFF. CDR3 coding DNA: TGTGCCAGCTTGCCCCCAGGCTACAATGAGCAGTTCTTC.